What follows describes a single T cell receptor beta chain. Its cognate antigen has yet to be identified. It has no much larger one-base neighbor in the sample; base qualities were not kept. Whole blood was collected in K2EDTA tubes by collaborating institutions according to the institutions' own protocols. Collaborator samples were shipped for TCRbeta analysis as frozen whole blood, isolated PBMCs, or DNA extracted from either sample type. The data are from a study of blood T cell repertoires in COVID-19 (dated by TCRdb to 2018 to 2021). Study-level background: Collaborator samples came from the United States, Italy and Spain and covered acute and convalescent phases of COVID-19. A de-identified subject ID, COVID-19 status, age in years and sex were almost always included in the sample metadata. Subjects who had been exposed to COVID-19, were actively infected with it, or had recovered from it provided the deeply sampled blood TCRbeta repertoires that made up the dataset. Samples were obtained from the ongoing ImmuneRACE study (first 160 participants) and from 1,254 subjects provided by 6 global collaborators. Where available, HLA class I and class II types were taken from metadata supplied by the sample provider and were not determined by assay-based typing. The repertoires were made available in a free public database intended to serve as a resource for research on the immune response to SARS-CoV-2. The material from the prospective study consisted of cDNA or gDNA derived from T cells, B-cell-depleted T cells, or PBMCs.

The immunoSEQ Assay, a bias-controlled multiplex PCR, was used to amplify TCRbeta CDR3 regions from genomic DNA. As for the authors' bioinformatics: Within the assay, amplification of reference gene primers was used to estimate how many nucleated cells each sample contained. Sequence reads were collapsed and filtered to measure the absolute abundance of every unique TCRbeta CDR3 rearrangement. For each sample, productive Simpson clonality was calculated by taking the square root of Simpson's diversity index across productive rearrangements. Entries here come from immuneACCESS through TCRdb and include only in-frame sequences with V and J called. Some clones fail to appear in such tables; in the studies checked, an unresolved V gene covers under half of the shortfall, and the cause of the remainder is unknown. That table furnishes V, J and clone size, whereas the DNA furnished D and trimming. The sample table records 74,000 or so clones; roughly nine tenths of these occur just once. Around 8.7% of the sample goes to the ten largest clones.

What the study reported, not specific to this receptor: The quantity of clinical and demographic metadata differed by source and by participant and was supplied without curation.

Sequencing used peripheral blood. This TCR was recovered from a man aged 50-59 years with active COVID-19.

The DNA sequence reads TGTGCCAGCAGTGGGACAGGAGGAAATCAGCCCCAGCATTTT. Its translation is CASSGTGGNQPQHF. The V and J segments used are TRBV2 and TRBJ1-5, and 7 junction bases match TRBD1. The CDR3 goes from the cysteine to the phenylalanine over 14 residues. Only the CDR3 portion is preserved as DNA: 42 bases, with reading frame beginning at the first base. Ends trimmed: V by 4 bases, J by 4 bases; bases unmatched to a gene: 4. The germline V gene yields SNHLY for CDR1 and FYNNEI for CDR2.